The next 5 T cell receptor beta chains were all read from a single sample in a study of blood T cell repertoires in COVID-19. Using immunoSEQ multiplex PCR, the repertoire was profiled, and TCRdb retains in-frame clones only, with some absent. This sample has around 140,000 clones, with roughly 88% found just once. Sequencing was carried out using peripheral blood. All receptors come from a woman in her forties or fifties with acute or convalescent COVID-19.

The chain combines TRBV6-5 with TRBJ1-6; perhaps TRBD1 as D (6 bases). Germline values: CDR1 MNHEY, CDR2 SVGAGI. V gave up 6 bases and J gave up 7 bases, with 10 bases separating them. The CDR3 is made up of 13 amino acids. The CDR3 DNA reads TGTGCCAGCAGGGGACACCCCAATTCACCCCTCCACTTT. Translating gives CASRGHPNSPLHF.

This clone was seen a single time. J is TRBJ2-7 and V is TRBV29-1; 10 bases agree with TRBD1. Germline CDR1 is SQVTM and CDR2 is ANQGSEA. After removal of 6 bases from V and 4 bases from J, the junction contained 12 bases not matched to a gene. The CDR3 runs 15 residues. This chain's CDR3 is CSVAGTGVNLYEQYF. For the CDR3, the DNA is TGCAGCGTAGCCGGGACAGGGGTTAATTTGTACGAGCAGTACTTC.

Here the CDR3 DNA reads TGTGCCAGCAGTCTCGACAGGGTTGAAGGCTACACCTTC. This codes for CASSLDRVEGYTF. This sequence joins TRBV7-8 and TRBJ1-2; 7 nucleotides match TRBD1. V was clipped by 6 bases and J by 8 bases; unmatched bases: 9. Germline V lookup: CDR1 SGHVS, CDR2 FQNEAQ. The CDR3 contains 13 residues.

The chain has TRBV28 and TRBJ1-5; 9 bases are shared with TRBD1. There are 13 residues in the CDR3. The junction had 7 bases not matched to a gene; V was cut back by 10 bases and J by 6 bases. Germline V gene sequence: CDR1 MDHEN, CDR2 SYDVKM. The DNA for the CDR3 is TGTGCCACCTACAGGGGGCCGGCTCAGCCCCAGCATTTT. Amino acid sequence: CATYRGPAQPQHF.

The V call is TRBV7-8, the J call TRBJ1-1, with 7 bases that match TRBD1. Germline trimming cut 5 bases from V and 1 base from J; bases unmatched to any gene: 19. The germline CDR1 and CDR2 sequences are SGHVS and FQNEAQ. The CDR3 totals 19 residues. CDR3 sequence reads: CASSPGQVAFSDTNTEAFF. The CDR3 DNA is TGTGCCAGCAGCCCCGGACAGGTTGCCTTTTCGGACACGAACACTGAAGCTTTCTTT. Complete variable domain (other parts from reference TRBV7-8 and TRBJ1-1): GAGVSQSPRYKVAKRGQDVALRCDPISGHVSLFWYQQALGQGPEFLTYFQNEAQLDKSGLPSDRFFAERPEGSVSTLKIQRTQQEDSAVYLCASSPGQVAFSDTNTEAFFGQGTRLTVV.